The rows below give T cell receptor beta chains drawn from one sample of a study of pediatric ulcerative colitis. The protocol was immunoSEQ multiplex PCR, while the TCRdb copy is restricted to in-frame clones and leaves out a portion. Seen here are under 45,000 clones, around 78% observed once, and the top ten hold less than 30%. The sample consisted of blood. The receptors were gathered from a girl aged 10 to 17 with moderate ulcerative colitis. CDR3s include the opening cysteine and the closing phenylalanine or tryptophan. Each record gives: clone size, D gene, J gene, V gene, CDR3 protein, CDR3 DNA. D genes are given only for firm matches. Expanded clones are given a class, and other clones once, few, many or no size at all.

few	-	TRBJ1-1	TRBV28	CASSFFLGANTEAFF	TGTGCCAGCAGTTTCTTTTTGGGGGCAAACACTGAAGCTTTCTTT
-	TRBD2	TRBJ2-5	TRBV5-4	CASSPLAAETQYF	TGTGCCAGCAGCCCTCTAGCGGCAGAGACCCAGTACTTC
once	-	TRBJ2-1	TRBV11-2	CASEGGRNEQFF	TGTGCCAGCGAAGGGGGGCGCAATGAGCAGTTCTTC
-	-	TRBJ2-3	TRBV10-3	CAISGRGDTQYF	TGTGCCATCAGTGGCCGCGGGGATACGCAGTATTTT
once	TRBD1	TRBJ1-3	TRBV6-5	CASSFTSRDRGNTIYF	TGTGCCAGCAGTTTTACCTCGCGGGACAGAGGAAACACCATATATTTT
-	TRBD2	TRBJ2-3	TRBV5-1	CASSNPGLAGGPDTQYF	TGCGCCAGCAGCAACCCGGGACTAGCGGGGGGGCCAGATACGCAGTATTTT
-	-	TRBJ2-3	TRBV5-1	CASRPTGTFTDTQYF	TGCGCCAGCAGACCTACCGGGACTTTCACAGATACGCAGTATTTT
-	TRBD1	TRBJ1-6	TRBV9	CASSTRTGGSPLHF	TGTGCCAGCAGCACCAGGACAGGGGGCTCACCCCTCCACTTT
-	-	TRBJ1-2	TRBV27	CARFTGWRYGYTF	TGTGCCAGATTTACAGGGTGGCGCTATGGCTACACCTTC
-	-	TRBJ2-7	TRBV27	CASSPTAPIQWGEQYF	TGTGCCAGCAGTCCGACAGCCCCGATTCAATGGGGGGAGCAGTACTTC
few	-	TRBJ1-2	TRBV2	CASQRLRYGYTF	TGTGCCAGCCAGAGACTTAGGTATGGCTACACCTTC
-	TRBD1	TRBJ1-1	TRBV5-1	CASSLGPPGQGPNTEAFF	TGCGCCAGCAGCTTGGGGCCCCCGGGACAGGGACCGAACACTGAAGCTTTCTTT
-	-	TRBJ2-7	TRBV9	CASSPRSVGRPYEQYF	TGTGCCAGCAGCCCCCGAAGTGTAGGACGACCCTACGAGCAGTACTTC
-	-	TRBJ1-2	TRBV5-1	CASSLGQLEGYTF	TGCGCCAGCAGCTTGGGACAGCTGGAGGGCTACACCTTC
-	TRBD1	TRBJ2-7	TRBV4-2	CASSYTGGSYEQYF	TGTGCCAGCAGCTACACAGGGGGCTCCTACGAGCAGTACTTC
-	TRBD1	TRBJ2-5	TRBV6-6	CASSYPGQGKETQYF	TGTGCCAGCAGTTACCCAGGACAGGGAAAAGAGACCCAGTACTTC
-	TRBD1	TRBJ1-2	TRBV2	CASRQGFYGYTF	TGTGCCAGCCGACAGGGCTTCTATGGCTACACCTTC
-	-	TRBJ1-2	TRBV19	CASSIRGNYGYTF	TGTGCCAGTAGTATCCGGGGAAACTATGGCTACACCTTC
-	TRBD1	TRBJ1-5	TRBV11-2	CASSRGQGVGPQHF	TGTGCCAGCAGCCGCGGACAGGGGGTTGGGCCCCAGCATTTT
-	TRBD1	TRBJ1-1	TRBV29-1	CSVGDRGDTEAFF	TGCAGCGTGGGGGACAGGGGGGACACTGAAGCTTTCTTT
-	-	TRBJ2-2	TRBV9	CASSLRREPGELFF	TGTGCCAGCAGCCTAAGAAGGGAGCCCGGGGAGCTGTTTTTT
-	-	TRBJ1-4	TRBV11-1	CASSPRRSNEKLFF	TGTGCCAGCAGCCCGCGACGGAGTAATGAAAAACTGTTTTTT
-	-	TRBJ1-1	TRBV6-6	CASSYRAGKNTEAFF	TGTGCCAGCAGTTACCGGGCGGGGAAAAACACTGAAGCTTTCTTT
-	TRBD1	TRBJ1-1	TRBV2	CASRGDRSNTEAFF	TGTGCCAGCAGGGGGGACAGATCGAACACTGAAGCTTTCTTT
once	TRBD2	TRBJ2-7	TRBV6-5	CASRRESSYEQYF	TGTGCCAGCAGGCGGGAGAGCTCCTACGAGCAGTACTTC
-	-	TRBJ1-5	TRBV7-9	CASTRSTSNQPQHF	TGTGCCAGCACCCGATCCACATCGAATCAGCCCCAGCATTTT
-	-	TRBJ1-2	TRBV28	CASGRVNYGYTF	TGTGCCAGCGGACGAGTTAACTATGGCTACACCTTC
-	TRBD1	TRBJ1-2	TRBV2	CASRGTGGIFDYGYTF	TGTGCCAGCAGGGGGACAGGGGGAATCTTTGACTATGGCTACACCTTC
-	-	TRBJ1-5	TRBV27	CASSFYNQPQHF	TGTGCCAGCAGTTTCTATAATCAGCCCCAGCATTTT
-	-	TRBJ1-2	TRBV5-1	CASSLGQDVDGYTF	TGCGCCAGCAGCTTGGGTCAGGACGTCGATGGCTACACCTTC
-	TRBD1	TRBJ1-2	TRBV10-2	CASSEQGAGYGYTF	TGCGCCAGCAGTGAACAGGGGGCAGGCTATGGCTACACCTTC
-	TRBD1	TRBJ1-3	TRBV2	CASSDWTGGRNTIYF	TGTGCCAGCAGTGATTGGACAGGGGGCAGAAACACCATATATTTT
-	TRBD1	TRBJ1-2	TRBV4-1	CASSERTGKLTYGYTF	TGCGCCAGCAGCGAACGGACAGGGAAGCTTACCTATGGCTACACCTTC
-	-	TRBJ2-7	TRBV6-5	CASSYIAATNYEQYF	TGTGCCAGCAGTTACATCGCTGCTACTAACTACGAGCAGTACTTC
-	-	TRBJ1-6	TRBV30	CAWRSPGSYNSPLHF	TGTGCCTGGAGGAGTCCCGGCTCCTATAATTCACCCCTCCACTTT
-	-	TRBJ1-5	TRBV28	CASRSWGSNQPQHF	TGTGCCAGCAGGAGCTGGGGGAGTAATCAGCCCCAGCATTTT
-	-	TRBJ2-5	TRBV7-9	CASSLGVETQYF	TGTGCCAGCAGCTTAGGTGTGGAGACCCAGTACTTC
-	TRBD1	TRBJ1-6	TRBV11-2	CASSLQGAYNSPLHF	TGTGCCAGCAGCCTACAGGGGGCCTATAATTCACCCCTCCACTTT
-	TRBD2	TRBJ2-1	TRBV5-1	CASSSPRSGGDNNEQFF	TGCGCCAGCAGCTCGCCCCGTAGCGGGGGGGATAACAATGAGCAGTTCTTC
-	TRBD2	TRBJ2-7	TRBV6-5	CASSYKNVGGSYEQYF	TGTGCCAGCAGTTACAAGAACGTCGGGGGGTCCTACGAGCAGTACTTC
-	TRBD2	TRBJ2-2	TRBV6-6	CATMGLAGAGELFF	TGTGCCACCATGGGACTAGCGGGAGCCGGGGAGCTGTTTTTT
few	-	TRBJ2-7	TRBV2	CASSDYLIGQGRFDEQYF	TGTGCCAGCAGTGACTACCTCATCGGGCAGGGACGATTCGACGAGCAGTACTTC
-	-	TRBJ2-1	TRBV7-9	CASSLYGLSSYNEQFF	TGTGCCAGCAGCTTATATGGGTTGAGCTCCTACAATGAGCAGTTCTTC
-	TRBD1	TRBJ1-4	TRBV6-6	CASSSLSGTAFEKLFF	TGTGCCAGCAGTTCTCTCTCCGGGACAGCCTTCGAAAAACTGTTTTTT
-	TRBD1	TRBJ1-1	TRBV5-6	CASSFQDRAGEAFF	TGTGCCAGCAGCTTTCAAGACAGGGCGGGTGAAGCTTTCTTT
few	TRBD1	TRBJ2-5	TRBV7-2	CASSPGQGLETQYF	TGTGCCAGCAGCCCAGGACAGGGTCTGGAGACCCAGTACTTC
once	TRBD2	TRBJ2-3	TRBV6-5	CASSYLSRESEYF	TGTGCCAGCAGTTACCTTTCGCGGGAGAGTGAGTATTTT
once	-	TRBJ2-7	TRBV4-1	CASSQGRDSYEQYF	TGCGCCAGCAGCCAAGGCAGGGACTCCTACGAGCAGTACTTC